This is a list of T cell receptor beta chains from one sample in a study of blood T cell repertoires in COVID-19. Assay used: immunoSEQ multiplex PCR; TCRdb lists only in-frame clones, some missing. The sample shows about 140,000 clones, over 70% of them seen only once. Sequencing was carried out using peripheral blood. These receptors all come from a man between 65 and 85 years old who had recovered from COVID-19. CDR3s include the opening cysteine and the closing phenylalanine or tryptophan. Each record gives: clone size, V gene, J gene, D gene, CDR3 DNA, CDR3 protein. A D gene is named only where the DNA matches it firmly. Size tells how often a clone was seen (once, few, many) or the class of an expanded clone, and some rows leave it out.

>NA|TRBV9|TRBJ2-7|TRBD2
TGTGCCAGCAGCCTCTCCGGACTAGCGGGAGTAAGTGAGCAGTACTTC
CASSLSGLAGVSEQYF
>NA|TRBV3-1/TRBV3-2|TRBJ2-1|TRBD2
TGTGCCAGCAGCTTCCGGGGGGACAATGAGCAGTTCTTC
CASSFRGDNEQFF
>NA|TRBV12-3/TRBV12-4|TRBJ1-2|NA
TGTGCCAGCAGTTTTTTGCAGAACTATGGCTACACCTTC
CASSFLQNYGYTF
>NA|TRBV3-1/TRBV3-2|TRBJ2-2|NA
TGTGCCAGCAGCCAAGACTTAACAGGCTTACGGAGCGGGGAGCTGTTTTTT
CASSQDLTGLRSGELFF
>NA|TRBV14|TRBJ2-7|NA
TGTGCCAGCAGCTATGGACAAAACTACGAGCAGTACTTC
CASSYGQNYEQYF
>NA|TRBV13|TRBJ1-4|TRBD1
TGTGCCAGCAGCCGGACAGGGGCTGTGACTACACGCGAAAAACTGTTTTTT
CASSRTGAVTTREKLFF
>NA|TRBV4-1|TRBJ2-1|NA
TGCGCCAGCAGCCAAACCGACATTTACAATGAGCAGTTCTTC
CASSQTDIYNEQFF
>NA|TRBV10-2|TRBJ2-3|TRBD2
TGCGCCAGCGCGGGGACTAGCGGACCCACAGATACGCAGTATTTT
CASAGTSGPTDTQYF
>NA|TRBV7-3|TRBJ2-1|NA
TGTGCCAGCAGCTTAACGTCGCGGGATGAGCAGTTCTTC
CASSLTSRDEQFF
>NA|TRBV7-9|TRBJ1-2|NA
TGTGCCAGCAACGGGGGTCCCATCACCTATGGCTACACCTTC
CASNGGPITYGYTF
>NA|TRBV9|TRBJ2-5|NA
TGTGCCAGCAGCGCGGCAACTAGCATCGGAGAGACCCAGTACTTC
CASSAATSIGETQYF
>NA|TRBV12-3/TRBV12-4|TRBJ2-5|NA
TGTGCCAGCGGCCCGGGACTTATTCAGTACTTC
CASGPGLIQYF
>NA|TRBV5-1|TRBJ2-1|TRBD2
TGCGCCAGCAGCTTGGGACTAGCGGGATCAATCAATGAGCAGTTCTTC
CASSLGLAGSINEQFF
>few|TRBV19|TRBJ1-2|NA
TGTGCCAGTAAAGGGGTACAAGATTATGGCTACACCTTC
CASKGVQDYGYTF
>NA|TRBV7-9|TRBJ2-7|TRBD2
TGTGCCAGCAGCTACGGGGGGGCTGCCTACGAGCAGTACTTC
CASSYGGAAYEQYF
>NA|TRBV5-1|TRBJ2-7|TRBD2
TGCGCCAGCAGCTTGGCCCTCATCTCGGGTGGGAGGGGCCCTCACGAGCAGTACTTC
CASSLALISGGRGPHEQYF
>NA|TRBV5-5|TRBJ2-3|TRBD1
TGTGCCAGCAGCACTATAGCCGGGACAGGGGGCACAGATACGCAGTATTTT
CASSTIAGTGGTDTQYF
>NA|TRBV6-5|TRBJ2-1|NA
TGTGCCAGCATTGGACAGTCTAATGAGCAGTTCTTC
CASIGQSNEQFF
>NA|TRBV12-3/TRBV12-4|TRBJ2-3|NA
TGTGCCAGCAGTTTAGGACCCAGGGGTACGCAGTATTTT
CASSLGPRGTQYF
>few|TRBV7-2|TRBJ2-7|NA
TGTGCCAGCAGCTTAGGGCGGGCGGCCGAGCAGTACTTC
CASSLGRAAEQYF
>NA|TRBV19|TRBJ2-1|TRBD2
TGTGCCAGTAGTATCCCGACTAGCGGCGATAAGGATGAGCAGTTCTTC
CASSIPTSGDKDEQFF
>once|TRBV29-1|TRBJ2-5|TRBD2
TGCAGCCTAACCCCGCGGGAGGAGGAGACCCAGTACTTC
CSLTPREEETQYF
>few|TRBV9|TRBJ2-1|TRBD2
TGTGCCAGCAGCGTAGATACTAGCGGAAGGGGTGAGCAGTTCTTC
CASSVDTSGRGEQFF
>NA|TRBV28|TRBJ1-1|TRBD1
TGTGCCAGCAAACCTAGGGGGCAGACGAACACTGAAGCTTTCTTT
CASKPRGQTNTEAFF
>NA|TRBV18|TRBJ2-7|NA
TGTGCCAGCTCACCATCCAGTGACTCCTACGAGCAGTACTTC
CASSPSSDSYEQYF
>NA|TRBV2|TRBJ1-2|NA
TGTGCCAGCAGTGAGAATGCAGGGGACCAGGGCTATGGCTACACCTTC
CASSENAGDQGYGYTF
>NA|TRBV2|TRBJ2-7|NA
TGTGCCAGCACTCCAGCGGCCTTATACTACGAGCAGTACTTC
CASTPAALYYEQYF
>NA|TRBV6-1|TRBJ2-7|NA
TGTGCCAGCAGTGAAGAAGGGGGAGCTAACTACGAGCAGTACTTC
CASSEEGGANYEQYF
>NA|TRBV5-1|TRBJ2-5|NA
TGCGCCAGCAGCTTGCGGTGGTTCGAGACCCAGTACTTC
CASSLRWFETQYF
>NA|TRBV6-5|TRBJ1-6|NA
TGTGCCAGCAGTTACTCGCAGGCCTCCTATAATTCACCCCTCCACTTT
CASSYSQASYNSPLHF
>NA|TRBV6-1|TRBJ2-1|TRBD1
TGTGCCAGCAGTGATGGGCCCGACAGGGACGGTGAGCAGTTCTTC
CASSDGPDRDGEQFF
>NA|TRBV6-5|TRBJ2-7|TRBD1
TGTGCCAGCAGACAGGGGACAAAAGACTCCTACGAGCAGTACTTC
CASRQGTKDSYEQYF
>once|TRBV2|TRBJ1-3|TRBD1
TGTGCCAGCAGCCTCTGGACAGGCGGCGGAAACACCATATATTTT
CASSLWTGGGNTIYF
>NA|TRBV7-2|TRBJ2-7|NA
TGTGCCAGCAGCCCGGACTTCGGCGAGCAGTACTTC
CASSPDFGEQYF
>NA|TRBV7-6|TRBJ2-1|TRBD2
TGTGCCAGCGTACGGGAGGGCCGCGACAATGAGCAGTTCTTC
CASVREGRDNEQFF